Below are 26 T cell receptor beta chains sequenced from a single sample in a study of cytomegalovirus exposure and HLA in healthy donors. PCR primers comprised 60 Vbeta and 13 Jbeta primers. Generated by immunoSEQ multiplex PCR, the TCRdb table keeps only in-frame clones and is missing some. The sample consists of 160,000 or so clones, roughly 80% of them appearing once. The source material was PBMCs. The receptor set was obtained from a man aged 50-60 years in good health and CMV-seropositive.

The V call is TRBV28, the J call TRBJ2-5; D gene uncertain. Per germline, CDR1 MDHEN and CDR2 SYDVKM. This CDR3 is built from 12 residues. Trimming took 5 bases from V and 7 from J, leaving 11 bases between them. In nucleotides, the CDR3 is TGTGCCAGCAGTCTTTCCGGCGGGACCCAGTACTTC. As protein: CASSLSGGTQYF. The full variable domain, with the rest looked up from reference TRBV28 and TRBJ2-5, is DVKVTQSSRYLVKRTGEKVFLECVQDMDHENMFWYRQDPGLGLRLIYFSYDVKMKEKGDIPEGYSVSREKKERFSLILESASTNQTSMYLCASSLSGGTQYFGPGTRLLVL.

V and J are TRBV19 and TRBJ1-3; no clear D gene. The CDR3 length is 13 residues. V lost 4 bases and J lost 4, with 8 bases in between. Looked up from germline, CDR1 is LNHDA and CDR2 is SQIVND (reference sequence). CDR3 DNA: TGTGCCAGTAGTACCCAGGCCGGAAACACCATATATTTT. It codes for CASSTQAGNTIYF.

The chain has TRBV28 and TRBJ2-6; D may be TRBD1 (5 bases). Germline V gene data show CDR1 as MDHEN and CDR2 as SYDVKM. This CDR3 is 15 amino acids long. The ends were cut back, 2 bases at V and 4 bases at J, with 9 bases in the middle. CDR3: CASSLRGAGANVLTF. The CDR3, as DNA: TGTGCCAGCAGTTTAAGGGGTGCCGGGGCCAACGTCCTGACTTTC.

This clone was counted only a few times. J is TRBJ2-1 and V is TRBV2, with TRBD2 matching over 8 bases. V was pared by 4 bases and J by 5 bases, with 13 bases of the junction left unmatched. The CDR3 is made up of 17 amino acids. Germline assignment: CDR1 SNHLY and CDR2 FYNNEI. The CDR3 sequence is CASSGTTLSGGNNEQFF. CDR3 bases: TGTGCCAGCAGTGGGACTACCTTAAGCGGGGGAAACAATGAGCAGTTCTTC. Supplemented by reference TRBV2 and TRBJ2-1, the full variable domain reads EPEVTQTPSHQVTQMGQEVILRCVPISNHLYFYWYRQILGQKVEFLVSFYNNEISEKSEIFDDQFSVERPDGSNFTLKIRSTKLEDSAMYFCASSGTTLSGGNNEQFFGPGTRLTVL.

The CDR3 region is CASSFSGSSYNEQFF. The CDR3 region has the DNA TGTGCCAGCAGCTTCAGCGGGAGCTCCTACAATGAGCAGTTCTTC. The chain joins TRBV5-4 to TRBJ2-1; 8 nucleotides match TRBD2. V was pared by 2 bases and J by 0 bases, with 1 base of the junction left unmatched. The CDR3 spans 15 residues. The germline gives CDR1 SGHNT, CDR2 YYREEE (reference sequence).

J is TRBJ1-4 and V is TRBV6-1; 8 bases agree with TRBD1. CDR3 length equals 15 residues. Germline V gene sequence: CDR1 MNHNS, CDR2 SASEGT. Trimming took 4 bases from V and 6 from J; bases not matched to a gene: 7. The CDR3 protein is CASSVGQAVDEKLFF. In nucleotides, the CDR3 is TGTGCCAGCAGTGTGGGACAGGCCGTAGATGAAAAACTGTTTTTT.

The chain combines TRBV4-1 with TRBJ2-1; TRBD1 might be the D (5 bases). Trimming took 4 bases from V and 12 from J, leaving 13 bases between them. The CDR3 is 12 amino acids. CDR1 MGHRA and CDR2 YSYEKL come from the germline V gene. As DNA, the CDR3 is TGCGCCAGCAGCCCGGACACCGGAGCGCAGTTCTTC. It specifies CASSPDTGAQFF.

The chain recombines TRBV27 with TRBJ2-3, with 7 positions matching TRBD2. Germline-derived CDR1 and CDR2 are MNHEY and SMNVEV (reference sequence). This CDR3 has 14 residues. J lost 2 bases, V lost 5 bases, and 4 bases had no gene match. The CDR3 reads CASSSGAYTDTQYF. In DNA, the CDR3 is TGTGCCAGCAGTAGCGGGGCGTACACAGATACGCAGTATTTT.

This clone was seen more than once but under ten times. The rearrangement uses TRBV6-1 and TRBJ1-5; D perhaps matches TRBD1 (5 bases). Germline CDR1 and CDR2: MNHNS and SASEGT. Trimming took off 3 bases at V and 5 bases at J, with 8 bases between the two ends. CDR3 length: 13 amino acids. CDR3 sequence reads: CASSDRVDQPQHF. The CDR3 region has the DNA TGTGCCAGCAGTGACAGGGTAGATCAGCCCCAGCATTTT.

The table lists this clone with a count of one. J is TRBJ1-3 and V is TRBV30; 9 bases are a match to TRBD1. Germline V gene data show CDR1 as GTSNPN and CDR2 as SVGIG (reference sequence). The length of the CDR3 is 13 residues. Unmatched junction bases numbered 1, after V lost 3 bases and J lost 4 bases. In nucleotides, the CDR3 is TGTGCCTGGAGCGGGACAGGGGGAAACACCATATATTTT. It specifies CAWSGTGGNTIYF.

V is TRBV5-1 and J is TRBJ2-3; D possibly corresponds to TRBD2 (5 bases). CDR3 size: 15 residues. Germline-derived CDR1 and CDR2 are SGHRS and YFSETQ. Between the trimmed V and J ends, which lost 0 bases and 1 base, there was a span of 9 bases. CDR3 in amino acids: CASSLELVGTDTQYF. The DNA of the CDR3 is TGCGCCAGCAGCTTGGAACTAGTGGGCACAGATACGCAGTATTTT.

The rearrangement uses TRBV2 and TRBJ1-5; D uncertain. V lost 2 bases to trimming and J lost 4 bases, with 9 bases between them. This CDR3 is built from 14 residues. Germline V gives CDR1 SNHLY, CDR2 FYNNEI. The DNA of the CDR3 is TGTGCCAGCAGTGAAATGAGTTCAAATCAGCCCCAGCATTTT. Its protein product is CASSEMSSNQPQHF.

V and J are TRBV6-5 and TRBJ1-1; D uncertain. CDR3 length: 14 residues. V was clipped by 7 bases and J by 5 bases, with 17 bases between them. Germline V gene lookup returns CDR1 MNHEY and CDR2 SVGAGI. The CDR3 is CASTEDSRRTEAFF. DNA of the CDR3: TGTGCCAGCACCGAGGACTCTAGGAGGACTGAAGCTTTCTTT.

This chain connects TRBV5-4 to TRBJ1-2, with TRBD1 matching over 10 bases. Germline V gives CDR1 SGHNT, CDR2 YYREEE (reference sequence). CDR3 length equals 15 residues. The V gene end was trimmed by 4 bases and the J gene end by 8 bases; junction bases not matched to a gene: 11. The chain's CDR3 is CASSSWGQGLGGYTF. The DNA for the CDR3 is TGTGCCAGCAGCAGCTGGGGACAGGGGTTGGGCGGCTACACCTTC.

The rearrangement uses TRBV30 and TRBJ1-3; D possibly corresponds to TRBD1 (6 bases). CDR3 length equals 14 residues. Trimming took off 0 bases at V and 4 bases at J, with 10 bases between the two ends. Germline CDR1 reads GTSNPN; CDR2 reads SVGIG (reference sequence). For the CDR3, the DNA is TGTGCCTGGAGTGTAGACAGGTCCGGAAACACCATATATTTT. This translates into CAWSVDRSGNTIYF.

V and J are TRBV4-1 and TRBJ1-4, with D unresolved. The CDR3 is 16 amino acids. V was clipped by 0 bases and J by 3 bases, with 11 bases between them. Germline V gives CDR1 MGHRA, CDR2 YSYEKL. CDR3 sequence (DNA): TGCGCCAGCAGCCAAGATGGAAGCGGATCTAATGAAAAACTGTTTTTT. This translates into CASSQDGSGSNEKLFF.

This clone was detected once. The rearrangement joins TRBV5-1 to TRBJ1-1, with D maybe TRBD1 (6 bases). V lost 4 bases and J lost 5, with 18 bases in between. The CDR3 is 15 residues long. The germline V gene encodes CDR1 SGHRS and CDR2 YFSETQ. CDR3 protein: CASSLQGGERTEAFF. In nucleotides, the CDR3 is TGCGCCAGCAGCCTGCAAGGGGGAGAGAGGACTGAAGCTTTCTTT.

V usage is TRBV10-3 and J usage is TRBJ1-5; TRBD1 might be the D (5 bases). The V gene lost 0 bases and the J gene lost 6 bases, with 12 bases spanning the gap. CDR3 length: 15 amino acids. The germline CDR1 and CDR2 sequences are ENHRY and SYGVKD. The CDR3: CAISESYTGAQPQHF. In DNA form, the CDR3 reads TGTGCCATCAGTGAGTCCTACACTGGGGCTCAGCCCCAGCATTTT.

V gene TRBV9 combines with J gene TRBJ2-3, with D perhaps TRBD2 (5 bases). Germline CDR1 reads SGDLS; CDR2 reads YYNGEE. CDR3 length: 15 amino acids. V was pared by 2 bases and J by 2 bases, with 12 bases between. The CDR3 DNA is TGTGCCAGCAGCGTGGCGGGTGCAAACACAGATACGCAGTATTTT. It encodes CASSVAGANTDTQYF.

The chain uses TRBV7-9 and TRBJ2-3, with 7 bases aligning to TRBD1. This CDR3 is built from 16 residues. Germline lookup yields CDR1 SEHNR and CDR2 FQNEAQ (reference sequence). V shed 1 base, J shed 8 bases, and the junction held 12 bases outside the gene matches. This CDR3 reads CASSLVLGTDRATQYF. The DNA for the CDR3 is TGTGCCAGCAGCTTAGTTCTCGGGACAGACCGTGCTACGCAGTATTTT.

This rearrangement joins TRBV7-8 to TRBJ1-1; D is undetermined. The V and J ends lost 5 bases and 8 bases respectively, with 12 bases between them. CDR3 length: 12 amino acids. Germline CDR1 is SGHVS and CDR2 is FQNEAQ. CDR3: CASSPVRGEAFF. The CDR3 DNA sequence: TGTGCCAGCAGCCCTGTGCGAGGGGAAGCTTTCTTT.

The V gene is TRBV6-5, the J gene TRBJ1-2, with D possibly TRBD1 on 6 matching bases. V lost 3 bases and J 6 bases, leaving 17 bases between the germline ends. CDR1 is MNHEY and CDR2 is SVGAGI in the germline V gene. This CDR3 region has 15 residues. The CDR3 DNA sequence: TGTGCCAGCAGTTATGGGGGGGGCAGGGCGGATGGCTACACCTTC. It is translated as CASSYGGGRADGYTF.

J is TRBJ2-7 and V is TRBV18; 7 bases align to TRBD1. This CDR3 has 14 amino acids. After removal of 6 bases from V and 4 bases from J, the junction contained 9 bases not matched to a gene. Germline CDR1 KGHSH, CDR2 LQKENI. This CDR3 is CASSPGQNPYEQYF. The CDR3 nucleotides are TGTGCCAGCTCCCCGGGACAGAACCCTTACGAGCAGTACTTC. The full variable domain, completed using reference TRBV18 and TRBJ2-7, is NAGVMQNPRHLVRRRGQEARLRCSPMKGHSHVYWYRQLPEEGLKFMVYLQKENIIDESGMPKERFSAEFPKEGPSILRIQQVVRGDSAAYFCASSPGQNPYEQYFGPGTRLTVT.

To note about this clone: At one boundary the junction diverges from the germline segment, which might be a read error. The CDR3 spells CAISEPTYNEQFF. CDR3 nucleotide sequence: TGTGCCATCAGCGAGCCTACCTACAATGAGCAGTTCTTC. The chain uses TRBV15 and TRBJ2-1, with D unclear. This CDR3 contains 13 residues. Per the germline V gene, CDR1 is LNHNV and CDR2 is YYDKDF (reference sequence).

J is TRBJ1-2 and V is TRBV9; TRBD1 agrees at 10 bases. This CDR3 region has 16 residues. The trim removed 3 bases at V and 0 bases at J, leaving 5 bases unmatched. CDR1 is SGDLS, CDR2 YYNGEE, per germline. The CDR3 DNA sequence: TGTGCCAGCAGCGCTCGGGACAGGGGTACTAACTATGGCTACACCTTC. This gives the protein CASSARDRGTNYGYTF.

This clone was seen only once. The chain uses TRBV5-1 and TRBJ2-7, with TRBD1 as a possible D gene (6 bases). Germline V lookup: CDR1 SGHRS, CDR2 YFSETQ. Between the trimmed V and J ends, which lost 0 bases and 8 bases, there was a span of 24 bases. The CDR3 loop spans 17 amino acids. This CDR3 reads CASSLANPLAGRDKQYF. CDR3 DNA: TGCGCCAGCAGCTTGGCCAACCCCCTCGCGGGCAGGGACAAGCAGTACTTC. Full variable domain (outside the CDR3, taken from reference TRBV5-1 and TRBJ2-7): KAGVTQTPRYLIKTRGQQVTLSCSPISGHRSVSWYQQTPGQGLQFLFEYFSETQRNKGNFPGRFSGRQFSNSRSEMNVSTLELGDSALYLCASSLANPLAGRDKQYFGPGTRLTVT.